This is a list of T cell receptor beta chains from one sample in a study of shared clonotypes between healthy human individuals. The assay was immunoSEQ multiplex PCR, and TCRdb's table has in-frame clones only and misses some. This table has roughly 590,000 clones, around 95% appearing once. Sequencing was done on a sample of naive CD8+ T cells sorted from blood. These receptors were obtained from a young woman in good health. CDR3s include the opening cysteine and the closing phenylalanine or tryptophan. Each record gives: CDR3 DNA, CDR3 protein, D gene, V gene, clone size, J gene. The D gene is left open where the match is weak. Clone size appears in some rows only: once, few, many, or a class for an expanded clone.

CDR3nt: TGTGCCAGCAGCCCCCCAAGCGGGAGTCGGGGACGAGAGACCCAGTACTTC
CDR3aa: CASSPPSGSRGRETQYF
d_gene: TRBD2
v_gene: TRBV7-6
abundance: NA
j_gene: TRBJ2-5

CDR3nt: TGTGCCAGCAAACCGGACAACAATTCACCCCTCCACTTT
CDR3aa: CASKPDNNSPLHF
d_gene: NA
v_gene: TRBV6-5
abundance: NA
j_gene: TRBJ1-6

CDR3nt: TGTGCCAGCAGCGTAGAAGCACAGGGTATTAACACCGGGGAGCTGTTTTTT
CDR3aa: CASSVEAQGINTGELFF
d_gene: NA
v_gene: TRBV9
abundance: once
j_gene: TRBJ2-2

CDR3nt: TGCGCCAGCAGCCAAACTTCGAGAGCAACTAATGAAAAACTGTTTTTT
CDR3aa: CASSQTSRATNEKLFF
d_gene: NA
v_gene: TRBV4-1
abundance: few
j_gene: TRBJ1-4

CDR3nt: TGTGCCAGCAGTCTACGCCGGGGCGAGCAGTACTTC
CDR3aa: CASSLRRGEQYF
d_gene: NA
v_gene: TRBV28
abundance: NA
j_gene: TRBJ2-7

CDR3nt: TGCGCCAGCAGCCTGAGATTCGGTTATTACGAGCAGTACTTC
CDR3aa: CASSLRFGYYEQYF
d_gene: NA
v_gene: TRBV4-1
abundance: NA
j_gene: TRBJ2-7

CDR3nt: TGCGCCAGCAGCCTCGGACAGGGTGAGGGGTACGAGCAGTACTTC
CDR3aa: CASSLGQGEGYEQYF
d_gene: TRBD1
v_gene: TRBV5-1
abundance: NA
j_gene: TRBJ2-7

CDR3nt: TGTGCCAGCACCCTACCGGGTGGGGTGCTCTACGAGCAGTACTTC
CDR3aa: CASTLPGGVLYEQYF
d_gene: NA
v_gene: TRBV28
abundance: NA
j_gene: TRBJ2-7

CDR3nt: TGTGCCAGCAGCCATGGGGACTCCTACAATGAGCAGTTCTTC
CDR3aa: CASSHGDSYNEQFF
d_gene: NA
v_gene: TRBV27
abundance: NA
j_gene: TRBJ2-1

CDR3nt: TGTGCCAGCAGTTTAGAGGGGGGGGAGACCCAGTACTTC
CDR3aa: CASSLEGGETQYF
d_gene: NA
v_gene: TRBV28
abundance: once
j_gene: TRBJ2-5

CDR3nt: TGTGCCAGCACTTCGGCAATCGCCTACGAGCAGTACTTC
CDR3aa: CASTSAIAYEQYF
d_gene: NA
v_gene: TRBV28
abundance: NA
j_gene: TRBJ2-7

CDR3nt: TGTGCCAGCAGCGTGGGCCAATTCGAGGGAGATACGCAGTATTTT
CDR3aa: CASSVGQFEGDTQYF
d_gene: NA
v_gene: TRBV6-5
abundance: NA
j_gene: TRBJ2-3

CDR3nt: TGTGCCAGCAGATCCAGCACGAATACGCAGTATTTT
CDR3aa: CASRSSTNTQYF
d_gene: NA
v_gene: TRBV7-3
abundance: NA
j_gene: TRBJ2-3

CDR3nt: TGTGCCAGCAGTCCTACAGGGAGGAATCAGCCCCAGCATTTT
CDR3aa: CASSPTGRNQPQHF
d_gene: NA
v_gene: TRBV28
abundance: NA
j_gene: TRBJ1-5

CDR3nt: TGTGCCAGCAGTTTATCGGGGGGGAACACCGGGGAGCTGTTTTTT
CDR3aa: CASSLSGGNTGELFF
d_gene: NA
v_gene: TRBV27
abundance: NA
j_gene: TRBJ2-2

CDR3nt: TGTGCCAGCAGCTTAGAGGCGCGGGAGGGCCCAAAAGATACGCAGTATTTT
CDR3aa: CASSLEAREGPKDTQYF
d_gene: TRBD2
v_gene: TRBV11-2
abundance: NA
j_gene: TRBJ2-3

CDR3nt: TGTGCCAGCAGTTTGGTTCTCGGGGGGAGCAATCAGCCCCAGCATTTT
CDR3aa: CASSLVLGGSNQPQHF
d_gene: NA
v_gene: TRBV28
abundance: NA
j_gene: TRBJ1-5

CDR3nt: TGTGCCAGCAGTAAGCGGGAGGGCCGCACCGGGGAGCTGTTTTTT
CDR3aa: CASSKREGRTGELFF
d_gene: TRBD2
v_gene: TRBV27
abundance: NA
j_gene: TRBJ2-2

CDR3nt: TGTGCCAGCAACCCTACGGATGAGCAGTTCTTC
CDR3aa: CASNPTDEQFF
d_gene: NA
v_gene: TRBV7-9
abundance: once
j_gene: TRBJ2-1

CDR3nt: TGTGCCAGCAGCTTGGTGTTGGGGACAGGGGGCAGTGAAAAACTGTTTTTT
CDR3aa: CASSLVLGTGGSEKLFF
d_gene: TRBD1
v_gene: TRBV5-5
abundance: few
j_gene: TRBJ1-4